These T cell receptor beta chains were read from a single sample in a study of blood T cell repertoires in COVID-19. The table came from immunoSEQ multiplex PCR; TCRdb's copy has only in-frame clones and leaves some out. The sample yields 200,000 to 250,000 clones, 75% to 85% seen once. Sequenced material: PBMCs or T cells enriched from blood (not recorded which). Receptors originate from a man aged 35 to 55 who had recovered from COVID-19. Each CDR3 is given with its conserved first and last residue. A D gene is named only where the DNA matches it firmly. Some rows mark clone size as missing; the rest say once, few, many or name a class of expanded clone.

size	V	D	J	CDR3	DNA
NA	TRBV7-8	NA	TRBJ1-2	CASSPRSYGYTF	TGTGCCAGCAGCCCACGGTCCTATGGCTACACCTTC
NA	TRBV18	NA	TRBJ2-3	CASSLTSVDSDTQYF	TGTGCCAGCTCACTGACTAGTGTGGATTCGGATACGCAGTATTTT
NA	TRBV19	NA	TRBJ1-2	CASSIGPSFYGYTF	TGTGCCAGTAGTATTGGGCCGAGTTTCTATGGCTACACCTTC
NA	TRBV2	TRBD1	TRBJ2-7	CASRGGTGGPEQYF	TGTGCCAGCAGGGGGGGGACAGGGGGCCCCGAGCAGTACTTC
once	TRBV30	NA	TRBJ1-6	CAWSSGSAGISPLHF	TGTGCCTGGAGTTCCGGGTCGGCGGGGATATCACCCCTCCACTTT
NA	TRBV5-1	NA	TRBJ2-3	CASSTSGRPSTDTQYF	TGCGCCAGCAGCACCTCGGGGAGGCCTAGCACAGATACGCAGTATTTT
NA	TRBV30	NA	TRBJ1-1	CAWSTGWNEAFF	TGTGCCTGGAGTACGGGATGGAATGAAGCTTTCTTT
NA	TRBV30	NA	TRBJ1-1	CAWSVLGGQKNTEAFF	TGTGCCTGGAGTGTATTGGGTGGACAGAAGAACACTGAAGCTTTCTTT
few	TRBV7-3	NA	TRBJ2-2	CASSPRGTGELFF	TGTGCCAGCAGCCCCCGGGGCACCGGGGAGCTGTTTTTT
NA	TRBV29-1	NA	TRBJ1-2	CSGRRGDGYTF	TGCAGCGGGAGGAGGGGAGATGGCTACACCTTC
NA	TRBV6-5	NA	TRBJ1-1	CASSNRGGTEAFF	TGTGCCAGCAGTAACCGGGGGGGCACTGAAGCTTTCTTT
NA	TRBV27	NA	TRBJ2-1	CASSFTVNPYNEQFF	TGTGCCAGCAGTTTCACAGTTAACCCCTACAATGAGCAGTTCTTC
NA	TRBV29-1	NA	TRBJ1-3	CSVVVPLSGNTIYF	TGCAGCGTTGTAGTACCCCTTTCCGGAAACACCATATATTTT
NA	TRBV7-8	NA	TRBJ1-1	CASSLAGSDTEAFF	TGTGCCAGCAGCTTGGCAGGGTCTGACACTGAAGCTTTCTTT
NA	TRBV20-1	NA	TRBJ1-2	CSANSNYGYTF	TGCAGTGCTAACAGTAACTATGGCTACACCTTC
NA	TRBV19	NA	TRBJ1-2	CASSLYTGMGRYGYTF	TGTGCCAGTAGTCTATACACAGGGATGGGGCGGTATGGCTACACCTTC
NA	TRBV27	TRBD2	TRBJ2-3	CASSLSRVAGGPGDTQYF	TGTGCCAGCAGTTTATCGCGGGTAGCGGGGGGCCCTGGAGATACGCAGTATTTT
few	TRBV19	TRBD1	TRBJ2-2	CASNLHRDRGPNTGELFF	TGTGCCAGTAACCTCCACCGGGACAGGGGGCCGAACACCGGGGAGCTGTTTTTT
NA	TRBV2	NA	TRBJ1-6	CASGGIADSPLHF	TGTGCCAGCGGGGGGATTGCGGATTCACCCCTCCACTTT
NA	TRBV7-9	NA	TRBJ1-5	CASSPQTGNQPQHF	TGTGCCAGCAGCCCTCAGACAGGAAATCAGCCCCAGCATTTT
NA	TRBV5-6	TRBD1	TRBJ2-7	CASSSTGKRGSYEQYF	TGTGCCAGCAGCTCGACAGGGAAAAGGGGCTCCTACGAGCAGTACTTC
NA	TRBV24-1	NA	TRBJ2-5	CATSDYGDGQETQYF	TGTGCCACCAGTGATTATGGAGACGGGCAAGAGACCCAGTACTTC
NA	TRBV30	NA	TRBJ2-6	CAWSSGANVLTF	TGTGCCTGGAGTTCGGGGGCCAACGTCCTGACTTTC
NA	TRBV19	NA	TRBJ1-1	CASSILDSFRTEAFF	TGTGCCAGTAGTATCTTGGACAGCTTCAGGACTGAAGCTTTCTTT
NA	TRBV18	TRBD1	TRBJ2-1	CASSPRGQGGYNEQFF	TGTGCCAGCTCACCACGGGGACAGGGGGGCTACAATGAGCAGTTCTTC
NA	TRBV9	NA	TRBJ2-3	CASSVGHSEADTQYF	TGTGCCAGCAGCGTAGGGCATTCAGAGGCGGATACGCAGTATTTT
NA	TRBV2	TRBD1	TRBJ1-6	CASSEVRGSMSSYNSPLHF	TGTGCCAGCAGTGAAGTCAGGGGGTCGATGAGCTCCTATAATTCACCCCTCCACTTT
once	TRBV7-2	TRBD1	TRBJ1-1	CASSLRFKGASKDTEAFF	TGTGCCAGCAGCTTACGGTTTAAGGGGGCGAGTAAGGACACTGAAGCTTTCTTT
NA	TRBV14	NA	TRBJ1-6	CASSLTGGFRSPLHF	TGTGCCAGCAGCCTGACGGGAGGGTTTAGGTCACCCCTCCACTTT
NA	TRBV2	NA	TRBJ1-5	CASRILQGSNQPQHF	TGTGCCAGCAGAATCCTTCAGGGGAGCAATCAGCCCCAGCATTTT
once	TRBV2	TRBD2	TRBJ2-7	CATPVWEGSYEQYF	TGTGCCACTCCCGTGTGGGAGGGCTCCTACGAGCAGTACTTC
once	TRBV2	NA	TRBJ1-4	CASSTQGGEKLFF	TGTGCCAGCAGCACACAGGGTGGCGAAAAACTGTTTTTT
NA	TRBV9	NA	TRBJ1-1	CASSASTGHSNTEAFF	TGTGCCAGCAGCGCTAGTACGGGACATTCGAACACTGAAGCTTTCTTT
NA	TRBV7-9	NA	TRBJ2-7	CASSLGGGNYEQYF	TGTGCCAGCAGCTTAGGAGGGGGAAACTACGAGCAGTACTTC
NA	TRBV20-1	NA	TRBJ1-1	CSVPSSGDAFF	TGCAGTGTCCCCTCGTCAGGGGACGCTTTCTTT
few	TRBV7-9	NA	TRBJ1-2	CASSQAGINHYGYTF	TGTGCCAGCAGCCAAGCAGGGATAAATCACTATGGCTACACCTTC
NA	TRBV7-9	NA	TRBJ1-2	CASSPEDNYGYTF	TGTGCCAGCAGCCCAGAAGATAACTATGGCTACACCTTC
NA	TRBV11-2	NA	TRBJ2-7	CASSPWGTSYEQYF	TGTGCCAGCAGCCCCTGGGGGACAAGTTACGAGCAGTACTTC
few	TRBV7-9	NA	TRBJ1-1	CASSPPGRVTEAFF	TGTGCCAGCAGCCCACCCGGCAGGGTGACTGAAGCTTTCTTT
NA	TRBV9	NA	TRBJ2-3	CASSVALSDTQYF	TGTGCCAGCAGCGTAGCCCTCTCGGATACGCAGTATTTT
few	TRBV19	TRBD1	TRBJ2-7	CASSLSGTGAYEQYF	TGTGCCAGTAGCCTATCCGGGACAGGAGCCTACGAGCAGTACTTC
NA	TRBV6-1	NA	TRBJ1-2	CASSEGLSYGYTF	TGTGCCAGCAGTGAAGGACTCAGCTATGGCTACACCTTC
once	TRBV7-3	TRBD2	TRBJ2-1	CASSLQPLGLAGGQSGQFF	TGTGCCAGCAGCCTCCAACCACTCGGACTAGCGGGAGGCCAGTCGGGGCAGTTCTTC
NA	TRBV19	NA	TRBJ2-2	CASSTTFSANTGELFF	TGTGCCAGTAGTACGACTTTCTCCGCGAACACCGGGGAGCTGTTTTTT